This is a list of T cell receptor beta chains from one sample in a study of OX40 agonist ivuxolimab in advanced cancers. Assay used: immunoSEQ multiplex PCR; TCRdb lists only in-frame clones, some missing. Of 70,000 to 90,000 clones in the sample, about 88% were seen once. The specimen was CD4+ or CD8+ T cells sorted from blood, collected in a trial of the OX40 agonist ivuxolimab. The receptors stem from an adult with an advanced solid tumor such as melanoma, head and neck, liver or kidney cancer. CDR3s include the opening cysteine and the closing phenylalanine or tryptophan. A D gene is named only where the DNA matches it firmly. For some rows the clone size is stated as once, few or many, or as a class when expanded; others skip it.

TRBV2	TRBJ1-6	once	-	TGTGCCAGCAGTGATACGGCTCTTCCCCTCCACTTT	CASSDTALPLHF
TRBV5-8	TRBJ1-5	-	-	TGTGCCAGCAGCTTGGAACGGGGGGCGAGGAATCAGCCCCAGCATTTT	CASSLERGARNQPQHF
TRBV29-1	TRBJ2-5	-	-	TGCAGCGTTGAAGTCGGTGGCGGGGGCCCAGGGGAGACCCAGTACTTC	CSVEVGGGGPGETQYF
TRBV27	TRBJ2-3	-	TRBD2	TGTGCCAGCCAGCGGGGGGGCGCAGATACGCAGTATTTT	CASQRGGADTQYF
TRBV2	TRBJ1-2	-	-	TGTGCCAGCAGTCAACAGGGATTTAACTATGGCTACACCTTC	CASSQQGFNYGYTF
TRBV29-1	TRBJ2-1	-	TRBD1	TGCAGCGGAGGGACAGGGGAAGCGTCTGAGCAGTTCTTC	CSGGTGEASEQFF
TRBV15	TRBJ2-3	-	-	TGTGCCACCAGCAGCCCTGGGACATTCGGGACCCCTAGGGCGCAGTATTTT	CATSSPGTFGTPRAQYF
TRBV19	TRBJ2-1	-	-	TGTGCCAGTAGTAGAACGGGGGGCGCGATCTTGAGCTCCTACAATGAGCAGTTCTTC	CASSRTGGAILSSYNEQFF
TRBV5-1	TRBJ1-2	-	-	TGCGCCAGCAGCCCCGGGCCCTGGAACTATGGCTACACCTTC	CASSPGPWNYGYTF
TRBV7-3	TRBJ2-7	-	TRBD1	TGTGCCAGCAGTCGAGACAGGGGGTACGAGCAGTACTTC	CASSRDRGYEQYF
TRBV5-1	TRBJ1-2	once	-	TGCGCCAGCAGCTTTTCCGGGAACTATGGCTACACCTTC	CASSFSGNYGYTF
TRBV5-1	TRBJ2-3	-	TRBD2	TGCGCCAGCAGCCTTCCTCCGGGACTAGTTGCGTTGGCCGATTACACAGATACGCAGTATTTT	CASSLPPGLVALADYTDTQYF
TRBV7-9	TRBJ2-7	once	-	TGTGCCAGCAGCTTCCCCAATGGCAGATGGAGTTACGAGCAGTACTTC	CASSFPNGRWSYEQYF
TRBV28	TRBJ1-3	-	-	TGTGCCAGCAGCCCCCCACCGGGCTCTGGAAACACCATATATTTT	CASSPPPGSGNTIYF
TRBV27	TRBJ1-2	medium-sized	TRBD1	TGTGCCAGCAGTTTCTCCGGGACAGGTATCTATGGCTACACCTTC	CASSFSGTGIYGYTF
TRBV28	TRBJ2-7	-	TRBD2	TGTGCCAGCAGTTCGCTAAGCCTAGCGGGAGTGTACGAGCAGTACTTC	CASSSLSLAGVYEQYF
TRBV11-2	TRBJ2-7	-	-	TGTGCCAGCAGCTTAATCTACGAGCAGTACTTC	CASSLIYEQYF
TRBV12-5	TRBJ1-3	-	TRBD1	TGTGCTAGTGGTACGGGACAGCCTGGAAACACCATATATTTT	CASGTGQPGNTIYF
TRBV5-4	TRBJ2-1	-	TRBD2	TGTGCCAGCAGCTTGCTTTCCTTAGCGGGGGTGGATTTTTCCAATGAGCAGTTCTTC	CASSLLSLAGVDFSNEQFF
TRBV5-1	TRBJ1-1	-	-	TGCGCCAGCAGCTTCTCTGGGGCTGAAGCTTTCTTT	CASSFSGAEAFF
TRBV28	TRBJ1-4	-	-	TGTGCCAGCAGGGGGCAGAGGGAAAAACTGTTTTTT	CASRGQREKLFF
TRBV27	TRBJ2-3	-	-	TGTGCCAGCAGTCAGGGGCGGAGATGGGCTGATACGCAGTATTTT	CASSQGRRWADTQYF
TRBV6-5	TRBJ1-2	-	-	TGTGCCAGCAGGGACAGCATTGCAGTCTATGGCTACACCTTC	CASRDSIAVYGYTF
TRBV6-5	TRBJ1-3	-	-	TGTGCCAGCAGTCGCTTCGGAGGGGAGCTAAACACCATATATTTT	CASSRFGGELNTIYF